The clone carrying this T cell receptor beta chain was observed a single time. This sample stems from a study of T cells in tumors after PD-1 blockade. About the research overall: Patients received pembrolizumab 200 mg every 3 weeks or cemiplimab 350 mg every 2 weeks. Mean per blood sample: 90,000 to 120,000 templates (roughly 22,000-270,000), 35,000 to 45,000 unique clonotypes.

Produced via immunoSEQ multiplex PCR; TCRdb's table is partial and in-frame only. The sample holds some 14,000 clones, about 82% seen once. The CDR3 is 13 amino acids. V gave up 8 bases and J gave up 3 bases, with 14 bases separating them. Germline-derived CDR1 and CDR2 are MDHEN and SYDVKM. The V gene is TRBV28, the J gene TRBJ2-7; D may be TRBD1 (6 bases). The receptor comes from a human donor with basal cell carcinoma. The material sequenced was PBMCs, taken after anti-PD-1 treatment. The CDR3 DNA reads as TGTGCCAGCCAAGCCTTAGGGGGCTACGAGCAGTACTTC. This sequence encodes CASQALGGYEQYF.